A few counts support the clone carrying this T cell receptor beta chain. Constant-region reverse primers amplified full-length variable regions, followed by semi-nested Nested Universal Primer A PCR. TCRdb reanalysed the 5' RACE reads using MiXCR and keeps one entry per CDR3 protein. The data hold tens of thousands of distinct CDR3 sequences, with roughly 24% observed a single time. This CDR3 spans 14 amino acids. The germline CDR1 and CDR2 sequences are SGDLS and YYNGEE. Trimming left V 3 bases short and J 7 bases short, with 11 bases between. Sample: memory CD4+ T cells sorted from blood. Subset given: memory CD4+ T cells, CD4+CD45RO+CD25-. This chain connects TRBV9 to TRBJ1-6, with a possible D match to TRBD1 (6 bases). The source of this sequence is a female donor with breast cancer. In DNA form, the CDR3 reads TGTGCCAGCAGCGCCCGGGACAACAATTCACCCCTCCACTTT. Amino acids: CASSARDNNSPLHF.